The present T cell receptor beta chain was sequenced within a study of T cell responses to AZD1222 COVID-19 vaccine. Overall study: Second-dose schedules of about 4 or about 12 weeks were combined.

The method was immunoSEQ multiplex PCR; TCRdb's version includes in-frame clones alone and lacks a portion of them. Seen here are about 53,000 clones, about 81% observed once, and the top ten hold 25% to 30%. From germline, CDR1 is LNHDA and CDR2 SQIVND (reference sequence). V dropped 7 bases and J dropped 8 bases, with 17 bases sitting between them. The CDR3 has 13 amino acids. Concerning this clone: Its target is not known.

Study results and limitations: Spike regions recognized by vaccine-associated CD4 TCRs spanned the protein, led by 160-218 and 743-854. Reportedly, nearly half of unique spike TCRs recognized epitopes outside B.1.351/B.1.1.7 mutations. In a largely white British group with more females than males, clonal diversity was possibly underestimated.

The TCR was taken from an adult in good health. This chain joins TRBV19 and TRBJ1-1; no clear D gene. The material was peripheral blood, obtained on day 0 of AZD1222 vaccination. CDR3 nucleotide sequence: TGTGCCAGTATTGCTAGGAGCCTCAGGGAAGCTTTCTTT. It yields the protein CASIARSLREAFF.